The present T cell receptor (beta chain) was sequenced within a study of blood T cell repertoires in COVID-19 (dated by TCRdb to about 2020). Regarding the complete study: Samples covering the acute and convalescent phases of COVID-19 were provided by collaborators in the United States, Italy and Spain. The material from the prospective study consisted of cDNA or gDNA derived from T cells, B-cell-depleted T cells, or PBMCs. Where available, HLA class I and class II types were obtained from metadata supplied by the sample provider rather than from assay-based typing. Samples were obtained from the ongoing ImmuneRACE study (first 160 participants) and from 1,000 to 1,500 subjects provided by 6 global collaborators. Subjects who had been exposed to COVID-19, were actively infected with it, or had recovered from it provided the deeply sampled blood TCRbeta repertoires that made up the dataset. The repertoires were released in a freely available public database meant as a resource for research on the immune response to SARS-CoV-2. Sample metadata almost always included a de-identified subject ID, COVID-19 status, age in years and sex.

What the authors observed across the whole study: The quantity of clinical and demographic metadata differed by source and by participant and was supplied without curation.

One collaborating source in Seattle enrolled patients during active infection and followed them longitudinally through the course of disease. The collaborating institutions used their own protocols to collect whole blood in K2EDTA tubes. For TCRbeta analysis, collaborators shipped samples as frozen whole blood, isolated PBMCs, or DNA extracted from either of those sample types. In regard to this clone: Its antigen is still unknown. Per-base quality was not reported, and no clone a single base away is much larger than it.

The immunoSEQ Assay, a bias-controlled multiplex PCR, was used to amplify TCRbeta CDR3 regions from genomic DNA. In the authors' own workflow: The number of nucleated cells in each sample was estimated by amplification of reference gene primers within the assay. Sequence reads were collapsed and filtered to measure the absolute abundance of every unique TCRbeta CDR3 rearrangement. For each sample, productive Simpson clonality was calculated as the square root of Simpson's diversity index across productive rearrangements. TCRdb retrieved this table from immuneACCESS and kept in-frame rearrangements only. Not all clones are present; in checked studies, unresolved V genes account for under half, and no reason is known for the remainder. V and J calls and clone size are given by that table; D and trimming were obtained from the DNA. This sample has approximately 250,000 clones in its table, and approximately 89% of those were observed once. The ten biggest clones cover about 10% of the sample.

The clonotype comes from a woman aged 70-85 years with COVID-19, enrolled during active disease. Sequenced: peripheral blood.

The encoded CDR3 is CASTSDRGIYGYTF. The DNA is as follows: TGTGCCAGCACAAGCGACAGGGGGATCTATGGCTACACCTTC. The chain is made from TRBV6-5 and TRBJ1-2; a stretch of 9 junction bases matches TRBD1. The germline V and J ends show losses of 7 bases and 4 bases respectively, and no gene match explains 7 bases of the junction. Taken from the germline V gene, the CDR1 and CDR2 loops are MNHEY and SVGAGI. The CDR3 starts with the cysteine, ends with the phenylalanine, and has 14 residues. Only CDR3 DNA remains: 42 bases, in frame from the first base.